The clone carrying this T cell receptor (beta chain) was seen once. The record originates from a study of blood T cell repertoires in COVID-19. Original handling: Using reference gene primer amplification, nucleated cell counts were estimated. TCRdb's copy holds only in-frame clones and misses some; the assay was immunoSEQ multiplex PCR. V and J calls and clone size are as listed in that table; D and trimming were resolved from the DNA. The sample includes about 110,000 clones, around nine tenths of them seen just once. Sample: peripheral blood. The origin of this receptor is a woman aged 50 to 65 with acute or convalescent COVID-19.

The chain's CDR3 is CASSLDWGVTGEAFF. For the CDR3, the DNA is TGTGCCAGCAGCTTGGATTGGGGGGTGACTGGCGAAGCTTTCTTT. The V call is TRBV5-8, the J call TRBJ1-1; the D gene is possibly TRBD1 (5 bases). Germline CDR1 reads SGHTS; CDR2 reads YDEGEE. Trimming left V 0 bases short and J 8 bases short, with 17 bases between. CDR3 length equals 15 residues.